These 32 T cell receptor beta chains originate from one sample sequenced in a study of Ad26.COV2.S vaccination and SARS-CoV-2 variants (dated by TCRdb to the early 2020s). The library was generated by the immunoSEQ multiplex PCR assay. Imported from immuneACCESS, the table was reduced by TCRdb to in-frame sequences with V and J called. These copies leave out some clones; in studies compared against another copy, an unresolved V gene accounts for under half, and the cause of the remainder is not known. The sample data list roughly 390,000 clones, and roughly nine tenths of these were observed just once. Roughly 3% of the sample comes from the top ten. The sample's treatment or condition label, in plain terms: 15 to 20 received Ad26.COV2.S at low or high dose, single or two shots; a few received placebo; per-sample allocation not given. For vaccine and placebo recipients, repertoires were sequenced using samples collected on day 63 after the first injection.

The sample in question was peripheral blood, obtained in a trial of Ad26.COV2.S vaccine versus placebo. The receptors derive from a person aged 18-60 years who received the Ad26.COV2.S COVID-19 vaccine or a placebo.

This chain links TRBV6-5 with TRBJ1-2; D gene ambiguous. The CDR3 is 15 amino acids. Germline assignment: CDR1 MNHEY and CDR2 SVGAGI. Trimming removed 0 bases at V and 4 bases at J, with 12 bases between. The chain's CDR3 is CASSYSGESGYGYTF. The CDR3 region has the DNA TGTGCCAGCAGTTACTCGGGAGAGTCGGGCTATGGCTACACCTTC.

This chain uses TRBV29-1 with TRBJ2-1; D ambiguous. The CDR3 has 16 amino acids. V was shortened by 2 bases and J by 0 bases, with 14 bases between the two germline ends. CDR1 is SQVTM, CDR2 ANQGSEA, per germline. The CDR3 here is CSVEPTDLSSYNEQFF. Here the CDR3 DNA reads TGCAGCGTTGAACCTACCGACCTGAGCTCCTACAATGAGCAGTTCTTC.

This chain joins TRBV7-2 and TRBJ2-1; 8 nucleotides align to TRBD2. The trim removed 5 bases at V and 3 bases at J, leaving 6 bases unmatched. The germline V gene has CDR1 SGHTA and CDR2 FQGNSA. This CDR3 spans 15 amino acids. CDR3 sequence reads: CASSPWTSSYNEQFF. CDR3 coding DNA: TGTGCCAGCAGCCCATGGACTAGCAGCTACAATGAGCAGTTCTTC. The full variable domain, its missing parts supplied by reference TRBV7-2 and TRBJ2-1, is GAGVSQSPSNKVTEKGKDVELRCDPISGHTALYWYRQSLGQGLEFLIYFQGNSAPDKSGLPSDRFSAERTGGSVSTLTIQRTQQEDSAVYLCASSPWTSSYNEQFFGPGTRLTVL.

V is TRBV4-1 and J is TRBJ2-7; TRBD2 is a possible D gene (5 bases). Germline V gene sequence: CDR1 MGHRA, CDR2 YSYEKL. V was trimmed by 0 bases and J by 7 bases, leaving 16 bases between them. This CDR3 comprises 15 residues. Here the CDR3 reads CASSQEYSGRGEQYF. The CDR3, as DNA: TGCGCCAGCAGCCAAGAGTACTCCGGACGCGGGGAGCAGTACTTC.

This clone was recorded once. This rearrangement joins TRBV7-8 to TRBJ2-7; TRBD1 aligns across 11 bases. V lost 0 bases and J lost 1; bases outside the gene matches: 2. CDR1 SGHVS and CDR2 FQNEAQ come from the germline V gene. CDR3 length: 16 amino acids. In DNA form, the CDR3 reads TGTGCCAGCAGCTTAGCGGGGACAGGGGGGTCCTACGAGCAGTACTTC. Translating it yields CASSLAGTGGSYEQYF.

This clone was detected many times. This chain links TRBV15 with TRBJ1-5; D may be TRBD1 (5 bases). Trimming shortened V by 0 bases and J by 6 bases, and 9 bases separated the two germline ends. This CDR3 is built from 14 residues. Germline V gene lookup returns CDR1 LNHNV and CDR2 YYDKDF (reference sequence). The CDR3 sequence: CATSREGTFQPQHF. As DNA, the CDR3 is TGTGCCACCAGCAGAGAAGGGACTTTTCAGCCCCAGCATTTT.

The CDR3: CASSPRYDQGQSGGYTF. The CDR3 DNA is TGTGCCAGCTCACCGAGGTACGACCAGGGACAAAGCGGGGGCTACACCTTC. The chain links TRBV18 to TRBJ1-2, with D perhaps TRBD1 (6 bases). V shed 3 bases and J shed 8 bases, with 25 bases lying between them. The germline CDR1 and CDR2 sequences are KGHSH and LQKENI. The CDR3 covers 17 residues. Using reference TRBV18 and TRBJ1-2 for the parts outside the CDR3, the full variable domain is NAGVMQNPRHLVRRRGQEARLRCSPMKGHSHVYWYRQLPEEGLKFMVYLQKENIIDESGMPKERFSAEFPKEGPSILRIQQVVRGDSAAYFCASSPRYDQGQSGGYTFGSGTRLTVV.

This clone was found a few times. V gene TRBV5-1 combines with J gene TRBJ1-2; D perhaps matches TRBD1 (5 bases). The V end lost 4 bases, the J end lost 7 bases, and 14 bases lay between the germline ends. The CDR3 has 13 amino acids. In germline, CDR1 is SGHRS, CDR2 YFSETQ. As DNA, the CDR3 is TGCGCCAGCAGCCCCGGGGGTTGGTCTGGCTACACCTTC. Its protein product is CASSPGGWSGYTF.

V and J are TRBV7-2 and TRBJ1-5; TRBD1 might be the D (6 bases). Trimming cost V 5 bases and J 11 bases, with 19 bases left between them. Per germline, CDR1 SGHTA and CDR2 FQGNSA. This CDR3 contains 14 residues. In DNA, the CDR3 is TGTGCCAGCAGCCCTTTCCTACAGGGAAAAGCCCAGCATTTT. It translates to CASSPFLQGKAQHF.

The chain combines TRBV28 with TRBJ1-6; no definite D call. The CDR3 sequence is 14 residues long. The germline V gene has CDR1 MDHEN and CDR2 SYDVKM. The V end lost 2 bases, the J end lost 4 bases, and 6 bases lay between the germline ends. In DNA form, the CDR3 reads TGTGCCAGCAGTTTAACGGAGTATAATTCACCCCTCCACTTT. Translating gives CASSLTEYNSPLHF.

The genes are TRBV3-1 (or the pseudogene TRBV3-2) and TRBJ2-7, with 7 bases that match TRBD1. Germline V gene sequence: CDR1 LGHDT, CDR2 YNNKEL (reference sequence). The CDR3 is 12 residues long. V lost 6 bases to trimming and J lost 2 bases; unmatched junction nucleotides: 1. The CDR3 loop reads CASRGQTYEQYF. CDR3 nucleotide sequence: TGTGCCAGCAGGGGACAGACCTACGAGCAGTACTTC.

Many counts were recorded for this clone. The chain employs TRBV15 and TRBJ1-4; the match to TRBD1 covers 7 bases. The CDR3 is 16 amino acids. V gave up 8 bases and J gave up 0 bases; unmatched junction bases: 9. Germline V gene sequence: CDR1 LNHNV, CDR2 YYDKDF (reference sequence). CDR3: CATARDRASTNEKLFF. CDR3 nucleotide sequence: TGTGCCACCGCTAGAGACAGGGCATCAACTAATGAAAAACTGTTTTTT.

This clone turned up a few times. The chain couples TRBV28 to TRBJ2-7, with 9 nucleotides matching TRBD1. This CDR3 has 14 residues. Looked up from germline, CDR1 is MDHEN and CDR2 is SYDVKM. V trimming: 7 bases; J trimming: 5 bases; junction bases outside the gene matches: 9. The CDR3 DNA follows: TGTGCCAGCACCTGGGACAGGGCAACCCACGAGCAGTACTTC. It is translated as CASTWDRATHEQYF. Supplemented by reference TRBV28 and TRBJ2-7, the full variable domain reads DVKVTQSSRYLVKRTGEKVFLECVQDMDHENMFWYRQDPGLGLRLIYFSYDVKMKEKGDIPEGYSVSREKKERFSLILESASTNQTSMYLCASTWDRATHEQYFGPGTRLTVT.

The chain recombines TRBV11-3 with TRBJ2-1; D may correspond to TRBD1 or TRBD2 (5 bases each). Germline CDR1 and CDR2: SGHNT and YENEEA. CDR3 size: 14 residues. Trimming cost V 5 bases and J 9 bases, with 17 bases left between them. Here the CDR3 reads CASSDPGTGAEQFF. DNA for the CDR3: TGTGCCAGCAGCGATCCGGGCACCGGGGCTGAGCAGTTCTTC.

The V call is TRBV15, the J call TRBJ2-6, with a weak D call TRBD1 (6 bases). V was pared by 0 bases and J by 2 bases, with 11 bases between. This CDR3 is built from 17 residues. The germline gives CDR1 LNHNV, CDR2 YYDKDF (reference sequence). CDR3 sequence reads: CATSRDLAGAGANVLTF. As DNA, the CDR3 is TGTGCCACCAGCAGAGATCTGGCAGGGGCTGGGGCCAACGTCCTGACTTTC.

The chain uses TRBV15 and TRBJ2-3, with a tentative D call TRBD1 (5 bases). Trimming removed 0 bases at V and 4 bases at J, with 11 bases between. The germline V gene has CDR1 LNHNV and CDR2 YYDKDF (reference sequence). The CDR3 is 15 residues long. Written as DNA, the CDR3 is TGTGCCACCAGCAGAGATCCAGGGAATCCAGATACGCAGTATTTT. Amino acid sequence: CATSRDPGNPDTQYF.

The genes are TRBV7-2 and TRBJ2-3; 9 bases are a match to TRBD2. The CDR3 has 15 residues. J gave up 6 bases and V 5 bases, and 9 bases lay outside the gene matches. Germline CDR1 is SGHTA and CDR2 is FQGNSA. In DNA form, the CDR3 reads TGTGCCAGCAGCCCTGTTGTAGCGGGGGTGGATACGCAGTATTTT. Encoded protein: CASSPVVAGVDTQYF.

This sequence joins TRBV6-1 and TRBJ1-2; D gene uncertain. Trimming took 2 bases from V and 10 from J, leaving 17 bases between them. The CDR3 consists of 14 residues. Germline V gives CDR1 MNHNS, CDR2 SASEGT. CDR3 nucleotide sequence: TGTGCCAGCAGTGAAATTGGGCAGGAAGGTGACTACACCTTC. Translation: CASSEIGQEGDYTF.

The gene calls are TRBV6-5 and TRBJ2-7; TRBD1 matches 8 bases. Germline-derived CDR1 and CDR2 are MNHEY and SVGAGI. Trimming cost V 8 bases and J 3 bases; bases outside gene matches: 12. The CDR3 consists of 15 residues. CDR3 DNA: TGTGCCAGCGGGTCCTCCCAGGGGGCCCGCTACGAGCAGTACTTC. It is translated as CASGSSQGARYEQYF.

This sequence joins TRBV3-1 (or the pseudogene TRBV3-2) and TRBJ2-2; possible D gene TRBD2, 7 bases. CDR1 and CDR2 from the germline V gene are LGHDT and YNNKEL (reference sequence). Trimming left V 3 bases short and J 10 bases short, with 12 bases between. The CDR3 sequence is 13 residues long. The CDR3 DNA follows: TGTGCCAGCAGCCAGAGGGGGGGAAAGGAGCTGTTTTTT. Its protein is CASSQRGGKELFF.

Only a few counts were recorded for this clone. The V gene is TRBV3-1 (or the pseudogene TRBV3-2), the J gene TRBJ2-3, with a possible D match to TRBD2 (6 bases). The CDR3 is 13 residues long. V lost 6 bases and J lost 8, with 15 bases in between. Germline assignment: CDR1 LGHDT and CDR2 YNNKEL (reference sequence). CDR3 residues: CASRAGYIGTQYF. CDR3 DNA: TGTGCCAGCAGGGCGGGGTACATCGGTACGCAGTATTTT.

This clone was seen once. The J gene is TRBJ2-2, the V gene TRBV6-1; TRBD1 might be the D (5 bases). V lost 3 bases, J lost 6 bases, and 11 bases lay in between. The CDR3 runs 14 residues. Per germline, CDR1 MNHNS and CDR2 SASEGT. Here the CDR3 reads CASSDGREAGELFF. DNA of the CDR3: TGTGCCAGCAGTGATGGCAGGGAAGCCGGGGAGCTGTTTTTT.

The chain couples TRBV2 to TRBJ1-2; 7 nucleotides agree with TRBD1. J lost 6 bases, V lost 7 bases, and 8 bases had no gene match. This CDR3 contains 13 residues. Germline V lookup: CDR1 SNHLY, CDR2 FYNNEI. The CDR3 DNA sequence: TGTGCCAGCACTCAGGGGGGGCTCGATGGCTACACCTTC. Protein: CASTQGGLDGYTF.

The chain carries TRBV5-8 and TRBJ2-3; D is possibly TRBD2 (6 bases). CDR3 length: 14 amino acids. Trimming removed 3 bases from V and 2 bases from J, with 10 bases in between. Per the germline V gene, CDR1 is SGHTS and CDR2 is YDEGEE. CDR3: CASSSEGFTDTQYF. The CDR3 coding sequence is TGTGCCAGCAGCTCGGAGGGCTTCACAGATACGCAGTATTTT. The variable domain in full, with the rest retrieved from reference TRBV5-8 and TRBJ2-3, is EAGVTQSPTHLIKTRGQQATLRCSPISGHTSVYWYQQALGLGLQFLLWYDEGEERNRGNFPPRFSGRQFPNYSSELNVNALELEDSALYLCASSSEGFTDTQYFGPGTRLTVL.

The chain has TRBV7-9 and TRBJ2-1; D is undetermined. The germline V gene has CDR1 SEHNR and CDR2 FQNEAQ (reference sequence). Trimming took 1 base from V and 2 from J, leaving 12 bases between them. CDR3 length: 16 residues. The CDR3 sequence is CASSLVLGSAYNEQFF. The CDR3, as DNA: TGTGCCAGCAGCTTAGTCTTGGGGTCCGCCTACAATGAGCAGTTCTTC.

The table lists this clone with a few counts. The J gene is TRBJ2-7, the V gene TRBV2; D perhaps matches TRBD1 (6 bases). Germline V gene sequence: CDR1 SNHLY, CDR2 FYNNEI. The germline V and J ends were trimmed by 2 bases and 0 bases, with 11 bases remaining between them. The CDR3 spans 15 residues. This CDR3 is CASSESWGPSYEQYF. CDR3 bases: TGTGCCAGCAGTGAAAGTTGGGGGCCCTCCTACGAGCAGTACTTC.

The V gene is TRBV10-3, the J gene TRBJ1-6; tentatively, D is TRBD1 (5 bases). CDR1 ENHRY and CDR2 SYGVKD come from the germline V gene. Trimming shortened V by 0 bases and J by 10 bases, and 7 bases separated the two germline ends. CDR3 length equals 13 residues. The CDR3 DNA sequence: TGTGCCATCAGTGAGTCCAGGGACTCACCCCTCCACTTT. The encoded protein is CAISESRDSPLHF.

The gene calls are TRBV6-6 and TRBJ2-1; 11 nucleotides match TRBD2. Germline V gives CDR1 MNHNY, CDR2 SVGAGI (reference sequence). The CDR3 sequence is 17 residues long. Trimming took 5 bases from V and 8 from J; bases not matched to a gene: 14. CDR3 loop: CASSQTGLAVLIDEQFF. CDR3 in DNA: TGTGCCAGCAGTCAGACGGGACTAGCGGTGCTGATCGATGAGCAGTTCTTC.

V gene TRBV4-2 combines with J gene TRBJ2-1; 10 bases line up with TRBD1. V was clipped by 4 bases and J by 8 bases; unmatched bases: 8. This CDR3 has 15 amino acids. Germline values: CDR1 LGHNA, CDR2 YNFKEQ. Written as DNA, the CDR3 is TGTGCCAGCAGCCTCAGACAGGGGGCACTAGATGAGCAGTTCTTC. This translates into CASSLRQGALDEQFF.

This clone was observed once. CDR3 sequence: CASSQERQISGANVLTF. The CDR3 nucleotides are TGTGCCAGCAGCCAAGAACGTCAGATCTCTGGGGCCAACGTCCTGACTTTC. The gene calls are TRBV14 and TRBJ2-6, with no clear D. Germline-derived CDR1 and CDR2 are SGHDN and FVKESK. The CDR3 totals 17 residues. The germline V and J ends were trimmed by 0 bases and 0 bases, with 9 bases remaining between them.

The chain couples TRBV19 to TRBJ1-2; tentatively, D is TRBD1 (5 bases). The CDR3 is made up of 13 amino acids. V was trimmed by 3 bases and J by 4 bases, leaving 9 bases between them. Per germline, CDR1 LNHDA and CDR2 SQIVND (reference sequence). In DNA form, the CDR3 reads TGTGCCAGTAGTATTGGAACAGGCTATGGCTACACCTTC. This sequence encodes CASSIGTGYGYTF.

The chain carries TRBV18 and TRBJ2-5; 10 nucleotides line up with TRBD2. The CDR3 extends over 15 amino acids. CDR1 KGHSH and CDR2 LQKENI come from the germline V gene. Losses at the gene ends were 3 bases for V and 2 bases for J; bases not matched to a gene: 3. The CDR3: CASSPLAGEQETQYF. Here the CDR3 DNA reads TGTGCCAGCTCACCTCTAGCGGGGGAGCAAGAGACCCAGTACTTC.